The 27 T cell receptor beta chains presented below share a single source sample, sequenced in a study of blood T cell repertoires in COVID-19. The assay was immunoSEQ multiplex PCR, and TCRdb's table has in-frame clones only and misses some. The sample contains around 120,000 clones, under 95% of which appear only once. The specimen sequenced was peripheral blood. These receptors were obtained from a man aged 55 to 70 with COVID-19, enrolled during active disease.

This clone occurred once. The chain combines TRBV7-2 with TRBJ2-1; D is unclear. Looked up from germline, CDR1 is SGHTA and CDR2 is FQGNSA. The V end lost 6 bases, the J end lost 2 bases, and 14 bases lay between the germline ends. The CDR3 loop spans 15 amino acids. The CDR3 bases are TGTGCCAGCAGACCCATCCCCCTAGCCTACAATGAGCAGTTCTTC. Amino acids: CASRPIPLAYNEQFF.

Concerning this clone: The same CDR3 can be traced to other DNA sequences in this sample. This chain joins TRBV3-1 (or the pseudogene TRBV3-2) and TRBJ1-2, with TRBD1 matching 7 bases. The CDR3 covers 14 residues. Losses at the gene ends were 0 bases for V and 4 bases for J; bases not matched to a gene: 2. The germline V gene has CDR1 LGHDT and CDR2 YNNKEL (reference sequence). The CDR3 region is CASSQDPGGYGYTF. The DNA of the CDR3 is TGTGCCAGCAGCCAAGATCCAGGGGGCTATGGCTACACCTTC.

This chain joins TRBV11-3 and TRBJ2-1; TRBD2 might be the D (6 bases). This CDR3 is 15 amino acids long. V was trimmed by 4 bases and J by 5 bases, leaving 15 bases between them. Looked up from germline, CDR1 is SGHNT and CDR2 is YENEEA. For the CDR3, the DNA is TGTGCCAGCAGCTCCCCGACTAGTAACCACAATGAGCAGTTCTTC. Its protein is CASSSPTSNHNEQFF.

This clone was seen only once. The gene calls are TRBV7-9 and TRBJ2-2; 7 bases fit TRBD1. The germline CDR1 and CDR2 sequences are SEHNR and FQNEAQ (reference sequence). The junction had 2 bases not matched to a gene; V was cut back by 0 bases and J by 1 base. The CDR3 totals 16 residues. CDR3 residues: CASSLARTGNTGELFF. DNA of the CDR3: TGTGCCAGCAGCTTAGCGCGGACAGGGAACACCGGGGAGCTGTTTTTT.

CDR3 amino acids: CASSDALSWQPQHF. CDR3 nucleotide sequence: TGTGCCAGCAGTGACGCATTGAGTTGGCAGCCCCAGCATTTT. J is TRBJ1-5 and V is TRBV6-1; no definite D call. Per germline, CDR1 MNHNS and CDR2 SASEGT. Trimming removed 3 bases from V and 7 bases from J, with 13 bases in between. There are 14 residues in the CDR3.

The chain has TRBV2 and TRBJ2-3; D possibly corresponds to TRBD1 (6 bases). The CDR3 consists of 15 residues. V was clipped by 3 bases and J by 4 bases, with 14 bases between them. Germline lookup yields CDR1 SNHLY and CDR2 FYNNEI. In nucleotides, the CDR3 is TGTGCCAGCAGTGATAGGACAGTTCAAGCAGATACGCAGTATTTT. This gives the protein CASSDRTVQADTQYF.

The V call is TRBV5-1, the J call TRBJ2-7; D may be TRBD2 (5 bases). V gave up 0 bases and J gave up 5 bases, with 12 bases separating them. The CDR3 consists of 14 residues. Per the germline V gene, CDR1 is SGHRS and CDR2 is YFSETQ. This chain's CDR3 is CASSLETGNDEQYF. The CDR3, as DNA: TGCGCCAGCAGCTTGGAAACCGGGAACGACGAGCAGTACTTC. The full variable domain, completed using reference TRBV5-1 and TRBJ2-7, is KAGVTQTPRYLIKTRGQQVTLSCSPISGHRSVSWYQQTPGQGLQFLFEYFSETQRNKGNFPGRFSGRQFSNSRSEMNVSTLELGDSALYLCASSLETGNDEQYFGPGTRLTVT.

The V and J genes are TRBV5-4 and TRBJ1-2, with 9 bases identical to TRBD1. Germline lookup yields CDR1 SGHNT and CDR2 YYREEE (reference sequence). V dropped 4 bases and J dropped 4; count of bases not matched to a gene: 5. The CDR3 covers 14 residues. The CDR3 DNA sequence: TGTGCCAGCAGCGAACAGGGGGCGGGCTATGGCTACACCTTC. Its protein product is CASSEQGAGYGYTF. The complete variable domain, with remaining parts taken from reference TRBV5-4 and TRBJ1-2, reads ETGVTQSPTHLIKTRGQQVTLRCSSQSGHNTVSWYQQALGQGPQFIFQYYREEENGRGNFPPRFSGLQFPNYSSELNVNALELDDSALYLCASSEQGAGYGYTFGSGTRLTVV.

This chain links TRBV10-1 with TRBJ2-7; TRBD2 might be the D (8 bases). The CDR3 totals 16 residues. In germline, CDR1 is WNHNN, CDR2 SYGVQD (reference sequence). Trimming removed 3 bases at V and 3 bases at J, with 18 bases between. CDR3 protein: CASSDPGRGQFYEQYF. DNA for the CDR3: TGCGCCAGCAGTGACCCCGGGAGGGGACAGTTCTACGAGCAGTACTTC.

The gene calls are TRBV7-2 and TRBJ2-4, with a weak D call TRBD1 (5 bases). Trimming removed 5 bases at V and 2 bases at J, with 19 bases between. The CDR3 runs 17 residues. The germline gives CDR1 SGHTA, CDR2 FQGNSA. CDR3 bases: TGTGCCAGCAGCCCACGGGCAGGGAAGTTGTCCAAAAACATTCAGTACTTC. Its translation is CASSPRAGKLSKNIQYF. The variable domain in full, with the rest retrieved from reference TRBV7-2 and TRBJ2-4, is GAGVSQSPSNKVTEKGKDVELRCDPISGHTALYWYRQSLGQGLEFLIYFQGNSAPDKSGLPSDRFSAERTGGSVSTLTIQRTQQEDSAVYLCASSPRAGKLSKNIQYFGAGTRLSVL.

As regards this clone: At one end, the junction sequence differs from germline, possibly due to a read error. The DNA of the CDR3 is TGTGCTAGCAGCTTAGGGCCTTCCACAGATACGCAGTATTTT. Its protein product is CASSLGPSTDTQYF. The chain employs TRBV7-7 and TRBJ2-3, with D unresolved. The CDR3 is 14 residues long. CDR1 is SSHAT and CDR2 is FNYEAQ in the germline V gene (reference sequence).

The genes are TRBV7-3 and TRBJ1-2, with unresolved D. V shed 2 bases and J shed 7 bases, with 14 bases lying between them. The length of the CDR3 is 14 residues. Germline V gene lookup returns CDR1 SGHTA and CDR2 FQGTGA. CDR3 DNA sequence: TGTGCCAGCAGCTTATCTGTTACCGGTTCTGGCTACACCTTC. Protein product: CASSLSVTGSGYTF.

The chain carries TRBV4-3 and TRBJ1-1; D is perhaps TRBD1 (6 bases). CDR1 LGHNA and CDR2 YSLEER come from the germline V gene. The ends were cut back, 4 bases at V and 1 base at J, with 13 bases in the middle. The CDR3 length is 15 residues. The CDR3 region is CASSRSRGGNTEAFF. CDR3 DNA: TGCGCCAGCAGCCGGTCGAGAGGGGGGAACACTGAAGCTTTCTTT.

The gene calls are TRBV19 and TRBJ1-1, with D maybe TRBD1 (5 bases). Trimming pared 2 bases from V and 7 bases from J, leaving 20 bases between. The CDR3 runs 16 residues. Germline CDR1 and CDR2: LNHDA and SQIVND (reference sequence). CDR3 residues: CASSISGSSVGGEAFF. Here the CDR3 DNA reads TGTGCCAGTAGTATATCAGGGTCCTCGGTCGGGGGTGAAGCTTTCTTT.

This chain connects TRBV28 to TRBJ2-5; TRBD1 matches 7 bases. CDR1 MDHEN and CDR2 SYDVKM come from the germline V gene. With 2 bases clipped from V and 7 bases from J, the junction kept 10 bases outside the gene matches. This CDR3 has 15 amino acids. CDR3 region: CASSLHHDRAGTQYF. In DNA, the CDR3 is TGTGCCAGCAGTTTACATCATGACAGGGCTGGGACCCAGTACTTC.

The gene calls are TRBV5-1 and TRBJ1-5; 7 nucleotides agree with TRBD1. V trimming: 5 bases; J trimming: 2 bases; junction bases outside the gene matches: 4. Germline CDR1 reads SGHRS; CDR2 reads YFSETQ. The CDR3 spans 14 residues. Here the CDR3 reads CASRPGTGNQPQHF. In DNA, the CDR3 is TGCGCCAGCAGGCCCGGGACAGGCAATCAGCCCCAGCATTTT.

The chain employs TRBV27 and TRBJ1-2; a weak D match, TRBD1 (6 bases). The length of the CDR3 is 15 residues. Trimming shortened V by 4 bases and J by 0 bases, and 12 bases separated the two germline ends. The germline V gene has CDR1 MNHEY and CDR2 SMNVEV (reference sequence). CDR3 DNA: TGTGCCAGCAGTTCCGGGACACCCGCTAACTATGGCTACACCTTC. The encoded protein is CASSSGTPANYGYTF.

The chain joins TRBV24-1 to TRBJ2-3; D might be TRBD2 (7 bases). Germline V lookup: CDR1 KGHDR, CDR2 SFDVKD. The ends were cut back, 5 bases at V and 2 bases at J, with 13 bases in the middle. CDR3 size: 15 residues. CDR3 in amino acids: CATSVGGGVTDTQYF. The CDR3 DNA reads TGTGCCACCAGTGTAGGGGGAGGGGTCACAGATACGCAGTATTTT.

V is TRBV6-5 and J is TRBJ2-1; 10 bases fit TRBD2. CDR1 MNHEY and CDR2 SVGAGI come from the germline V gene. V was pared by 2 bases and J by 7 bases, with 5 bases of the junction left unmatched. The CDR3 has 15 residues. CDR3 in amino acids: CASSYSSSGRNEQFF. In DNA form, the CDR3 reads TGTGCCAGCAGTTACAGCTCTAGCGGGAGAAATGAGCAGTTCTTC.

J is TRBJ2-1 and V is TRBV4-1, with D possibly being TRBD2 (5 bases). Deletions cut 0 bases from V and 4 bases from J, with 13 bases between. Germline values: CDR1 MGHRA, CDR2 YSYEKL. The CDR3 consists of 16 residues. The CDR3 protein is CASSQEAQRRYNEQFF. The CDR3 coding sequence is TGCGCCAGCAGCCAAGAGGCCCAGCGGCGATACAATGAGCAGTTCTTC.

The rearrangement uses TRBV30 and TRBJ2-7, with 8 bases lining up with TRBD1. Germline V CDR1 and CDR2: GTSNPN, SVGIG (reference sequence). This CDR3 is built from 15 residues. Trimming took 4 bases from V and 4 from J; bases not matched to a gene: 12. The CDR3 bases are TGTGCCTGGATACATGCCGGGACAGGAGGTTACGAGCAGTACTTC. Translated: CAWIHAGTGGYEQYF.

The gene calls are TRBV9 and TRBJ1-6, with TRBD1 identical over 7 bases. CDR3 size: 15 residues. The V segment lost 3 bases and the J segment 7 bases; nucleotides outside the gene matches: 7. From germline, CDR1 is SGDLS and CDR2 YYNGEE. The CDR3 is CASSALTGANSPLHF. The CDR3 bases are TGTGCCAGCAGCGCCCTAACAGGGGCAAATTCACCCCTCCACTTT.

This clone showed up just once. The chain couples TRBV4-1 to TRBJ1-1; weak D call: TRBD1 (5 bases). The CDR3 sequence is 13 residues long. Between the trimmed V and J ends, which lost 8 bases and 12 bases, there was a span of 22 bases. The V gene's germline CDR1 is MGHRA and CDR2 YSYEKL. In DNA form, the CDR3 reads TGCGCCAGCGGGGGGATTAAGACGAGACTTACTTTCTTT. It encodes CASGGIKTRLTFF.

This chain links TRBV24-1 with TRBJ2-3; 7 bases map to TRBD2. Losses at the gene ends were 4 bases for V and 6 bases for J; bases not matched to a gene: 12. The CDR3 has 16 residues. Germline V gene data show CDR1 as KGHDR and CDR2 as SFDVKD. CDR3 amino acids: CATSDYGTMGIDTQYF. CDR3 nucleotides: TGTGCCACCAGTGACTACGGGACTATGGGTATTGATACGCAGTATTTT.

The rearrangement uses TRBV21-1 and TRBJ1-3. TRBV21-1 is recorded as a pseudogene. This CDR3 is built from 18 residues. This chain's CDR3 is CASSKAGFGGASGNTIYF. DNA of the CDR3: TGTGCCAGCAGCAAAGCGGGGTTCGGGGGGGCCTCTGGAAACACCATATATTTT.

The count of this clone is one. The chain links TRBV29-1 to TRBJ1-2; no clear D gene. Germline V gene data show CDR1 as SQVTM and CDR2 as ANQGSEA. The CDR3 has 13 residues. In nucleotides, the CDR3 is TGCAGTGTCGATCACATTACGAACTATGGCTACACCTTC. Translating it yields CSVDHITNYGYTF.

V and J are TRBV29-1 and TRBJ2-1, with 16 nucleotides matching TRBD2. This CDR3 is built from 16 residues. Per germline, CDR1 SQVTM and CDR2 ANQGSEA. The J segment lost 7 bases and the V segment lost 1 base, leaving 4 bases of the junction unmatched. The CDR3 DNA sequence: TGCAGCGTTGAAGCCAGGGGACTAGCGGGAGGGAATGAGCAGTTCTTC. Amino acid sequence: CSVEARGLAGGNEQFF.